The rows below give T cell receptor beta chains drawn from one sample of a study of cytomegalovirus exposure and HLA in healthy donors. The protocol was immunoSEQ multiplex PCR, while the TCRdb copy is restricted to in-frame clones and leaves out a portion. This sample has 90,000 to 100,000 clones, with 76% found just once. Sequenced material: PBMCs. These receptors were obtained from a man between 35 and 55 years old in good health and CMV-seronegative. Both conserved end residues are part of each CDR3. Fields, in order: V gene, D gene, J gene, clone size, CDR3 DNA, CDR3 protein. A D gene is named only where the DNA matches it firmly. Expanded clones get a size class; other rows say once, few or many, or leave the size out.

v_gene: TRBV7-2; d_gene: TRBD1; j_gene: TRBJ2-7; abundance: NA; CDR3nt: TGTGCCGGCAGCTTACAGGGGGATGACTACGAGCAGTACTTC; CDR3aa: CAGSLQGDDYEQYF
v_gene: TRBV30; d_gene: NA; j_gene: TRBJ1-2; abundance: NA; CDR3nt: TGTGCCTGGAGCGATGTCCTCCCGGAGGGCTATGGCTACACCTTC; CDR3aa: CAWSDVLPEGYGYTF
v_gene: TRBV5-8; d_gene: TRBD1; j_gene: TRBJ1-5; abundance: NA; CDR3nt: TGTGCCAGCAGCTTGGAGGGGGCGCTCTGGAATCAGCCCCAGCATTTT; CDR3aa: CASSLEGALWNQPQHF
v_gene: TRBV5-1; d_gene: TRBD1; j_gene: TRBJ1-4; abundance: once; CDR3nt: TGCGCCAGCAGCTTCCGGGACAGGGTTGCAACTAATGAAAAACTGTTTTTT; CDR3aa: CASSFRDRVATNEKLFF
v_gene: TRBV7-3; d_gene: NA; j_gene: TRBJ2-7; abundance: NA; CDR3nt: TGTGCTAGTACCCCGGGGGAACACTACGAGCAGTACTTC; CDR3aa: CASTPGEHYEQYF
v_gene: TRBV27; d_gene: NA; j_gene: TRBJ2-1; abundance: NA; CDR3nt: TGTGCCAGCGGGAGCAGGCGGGGATCGCAGTTCTTC; CDR3aa: CASGSRRGSQFF
v_gene: TRBV15; d_gene: TRBD1; j_gene: TRBJ2-5; abundance: NA; CDR3nt: TGTGCCACCAGCCAAGACACAGGGGGCGAAGAGACCCAGTACTTC; CDR3aa: CATSQDTGGEETQYF
v_gene: TRBV7-3; d_gene: TRBD1; j_gene: TRBJ2-2; abundance: NA; CDR3nt: TGTGCCAGCAGCTTATCAGGGGGGAACACCGGGGAGCTGTTTTTT; CDR3aa: CASSLSGGNTGELFF
v_gene: TRBV19; d_gene: TRBD1; j_gene: TRBJ1-2; abundance: NA; CDR3nt: TGTGCCAGTAGTATGCTAGGACAGGGGGCAAATGGCTACACCTTC; CDR3aa: CASSMLGQGANGYTF
v_gene: TRBV28; d_gene: TRBD1; j_gene: TRBJ1-2; abundance: NA; CDR3nt: TGTGCCAGCAGTGATGGACAGGGTTGGCGCGGGGCCTATGGCTACACCTTC; CDR3aa: CASSDGQGWRGAYGYTF
v_gene: TRBV4-3; d_gene: TRBD2; j_gene: TRBJ2-5; abundance: once; CDR3nt: TGCGCCAGCAGCCAAGATTTGGCTAGCGGGGGGGGAGAGACCCAGTACTTC; CDR3aa: CASSQDLASGGGETQYF
v_gene: TRBV18; d_gene: TRBD1; j_gene: TRBJ2-5; abundance: NA; CDR3nt: TGTGCCAGCTCACTAGGGACAGGGAGAGAGACCCAGTACTTC; CDR3aa: CASSLGTGRETQYF
v_gene: TRBV6-6; d_gene: TRBD1; j_gene: TRBJ2-7; abundance: NA; CDR3nt: TGTGCCAGCAGTTACAGCAGGGGGCTTGACGAGCAGTACTTC; CDR3aa: CASSYSRGLDEQYF
v_gene: TRBV18; d_gene: NA; j_gene: TRBJ2-5; abundance: NA; CDR3nt: TGTGCCAGCTCACCACTAGAGGTCGAGACCCAGTACTTC; CDR3aa: CASSPLEVETQYF
v_gene: TRBV2; d_gene: TRBD1; j_gene: TRBJ2-2; abundance: NA; CDR3nt: TGTGCCAGCAGTGATAGGGGGCTAATCACCGGGGAGCTGTTTTTT; CDR3aa: CASSDRGLITGELFF
v_gene: TRBV19; d_gene: NA; j_gene: TRBJ1-1; abundance: few; CDR3nt: TGTGCCAGTAGTATAACAGCAGACACTGAAGCTTTCTTT; CDR3aa: CASSITADTEAFF
v_gene: TRBV7-9; d_gene: TRBD1; j_gene: TRBJ1-2; abundance: NA; CDR3nt: TGTTCCAGCAGCTCGGGTGGACAGGCCCGTAACTATGGCTACACCTTC; CDR3aa: CSSSSGGQARNYGYTF
v_gene: TRBV19; d_gene: NA; j_gene: TRBJ2-7; abundance: NA; CDR3nt: TGTGCCAGTAGTGAGGCAGGGGACTACGAGCAGTACTTC; CDR3aa: CASSEAGDYEQYF
v_gene: TRBV4-3; d_gene: NA; j_gene: TRBJ1-4; abundance: NA; CDR3nt: TGCGCCAGCAGCCAAGTGGACAGCCCTAGGGTGTTTTTT; CDR3aa: CASSQVDSPRVFF
v_gene: TRBV7-9; d_gene: NA; j_gene: TRBJ1-2; abundance: NA; CDR3nt: TGTGCCAGCAGCTCAGGCCCCGGCTATGGCTACACCTTC; CDR3aa: CASSSGPGYGYTF
v_gene: TRBV7-3; d_gene: NA; j_gene: TRBJ1-1; abundance: NA; CDR3nt: TGTGCCAGCAGCTTAAATCCCGGGGGGGGATCCACTGAAGCTTTCTTT; CDR3aa: CASSLNPGGGSTEAFF
v_gene: TRBV5-1; d_gene: NA; j_gene: TRBJ1-6; abundance: NA; CDR3nt: TGCGCCAGCAGCTTGGGCTGGAGCTATAATTCACCCCTCCACTTT; CDR3aa: CASSLGWSYNSPLHF
v_gene: TRBV28; d_gene: TRBD1; j_gene: TRBJ1-5; abundance: NA; CDR3nt: TGTGCCGGCCGACCGGGACAGGGGGGTCAGCCCCAGCATTTT; CDR3aa: CAGRPGQGGQPQHF
v_gene: TRBV6-1; d_gene: TRBD1; j_gene: TRBJ2-7; abundance: NA; CDR3nt: TGTGCCAGCAGTGCCCTAGACAGGGGCCACGAGCAGTACTTC; CDR3aa: CASSALDRGHEQYF
v_gene: TRBV5-4; d_gene: NA; j_gene: TRBJ2-4; abundance: NA; CDR3nt: TGTGCCAGCACCCTTTCGGGGTCCAAAAACATTCAGTACTTC; CDR3aa: CASTLSGSKNIQYF
v_gene: TRBV28; d_gene: NA; j_gene: TRBJ2-1; abundance: NA; CDR3nt: TGTGCCAGCAGGTCTAGCGTGGCGAGCTCCTACAATGAGCAGTTCTTC; CDR3aa: CASRSSVASSYNEQFF
v_gene: TRBV5-6; d_gene: NA; j_gene: TRBJ2-3; abundance: NA; CDR3nt: TGTGCCAGCAGCCGACAAAGCACAGATACGCAGTATTTT; CDR3aa: CASSRQSTDTQYF
v_gene: TRBV29-1; d_gene: TRBD1; j_gene: TRBJ1-4; abundance: NA; CDR3nt: TGCAGCGTTGAAGGCGACAGGGCGGAACGATTTTTT; CDR3aa: CSVEGDRAERFF
v_gene: TRBV19; d_gene: TRBD1; j_gene: TRBJ1-2; abundance: once; CDR3nt: TGTGCCAGTAGTAGACAGGGGGATTATGGCTACACCTTC; CDR3aa: CASSRQGDYGYTF
v_gene: TRBV28; d_gene: NA; j_gene: TRBJ1-2; abundance: NA; CDR3nt: TGTGCCAGCAGTTTACTGGAGCTCTATGGCTACACCTTC; CDR3aa: CASSLLELYGYTF
v_gene: TRBV5-6; d_gene: NA; j_gene: TRBJ2-1; abundance: NA; CDR3nt: TGTGCCAGCAGCCCAAATTTCAATGAGCAGTTCTTC; CDR3aa: CASSPNFNEQFF
v_gene: TRBV11-2; d_gene: NA; j_gene: TRBJ2-3; abundance: NA; CDR3nt: TGTGCCAGCAGCATCGGACGGACTCCCCCCAGGACCACAGATACGCAGTATTTT; CDR3aa: CASSIGRTPPRTTDTQYF
v_gene: TRBV28; d_gene: NA; j_gene: TRBJ1-1; abundance: NA; CDR3nt: TGTGCCAGCGCGTTGCGGGCGAACACTGAAGCTTTCTTT; CDR3aa: CASALRANTEAFF
v_gene: TRBV11-3; d_gene: NA; j_gene: TRBJ1-3; abundance: NA; CDR3nt: TGTGCCAGCAGCTTAGCTCCAGGGAACTCTGGAAACACCATATATTTT; CDR3aa: CASSLAPGNSGNTIYF
v_gene: TRBV7-8; d_gene: NA; j_gene: TRBJ1-1; abundance: NA; CDR3nt: TGTGCCAGCAGCTTAGCGGGTAGCCGTGTAGCTTTCTTT; CDR3aa: CASSLAGSRVAFF